A selection of T cell receptor beta chains follows, all from one sample in a study of blood T cell repertoires in COVID-19. TCRdb's table, derived via immunoSEQ multiplex PCR, lists solely in-frame clones and lacks some. The data show about 100,000 clones, with about 88% seen just once and 7.4% held by the top ten. What was sequenced was peripheral blood. The receptors originated from a man aged 30-40 years in a cohort sampled during active COVID-19. Each CDR3 is given with its conserved first and last residue. D genes are given only for firm matches. Rows give clone size only sometimes, using once, few, many, or a class for an expanded clone.

CDR3nt: TGTGCCATCAGTGAGGGACAGAAGGGAGTCAATGAGCAGTTCTTC; CDR3aa: CAISEGQKGVNEQFF; j_gene: TRBJ2-1; d_gene: NA; v_gene: TRBV10-3; abundance: NA; len: 15
CDR3nt: TGTGCCATCAGTGACGGGAGGGGGAACACCGGGGAGCTGTTTTTT; CDR3aa: CAISDGRGNTGELFF; j_gene: TRBJ2-2; d_gene: TRBD2; v_gene: TRBV10-3; abundance: NA; len: 15
CDR3nt: TGTGCCAGCAGCTTATCCCGTGGGGCTCACTATGGCTACACCTTC; CDR3aa: CASSLSRGAHYGYTF; j_gene: TRBJ1-2; d_gene: NA; v_gene: TRBV7-2; abundance: NA; len: 15
CDR3nt: TGTGCCAGCACCGGGGGCGGGGGGACCTACGAGCAGTACTTC; CDR3aa: CASTGGGGTYEQYF; j_gene: TRBJ2-7; d_gene: TRBD2; v_gene: TRBV3-1/TRBV3-2; abundance: NA; len: 14
CDR3nt: TGTGCCAGCAGCCAACTAACTAGCGGGGGCTACGAGCAGTACTTC; CDR3aa: CASSQLTSGGYEQYF; j_gene: TRBJ2-7; d_gene: TRBD2; v_gene: TRBV3-1/TRBV3-2; abundance: NA; len: 15
CDR3nt: TGTGCCACCCGCGGGGGGGCCTCCTACAATGAGCAGTTCTTC; CDR3aa: CATRGGASYNEQFF; j_gene: TRBJ2-1; d_gene: TRBD2; v_gene: TRBV15; abundance: NA; len: 14
CDR3nt: TGTGCCAGCAGCCCCGACAGCCATGAGCAGTTCTTC; CDR3aa: CASSPDSHEQFF; j_gene: TRBJ2-1; d_gene: NA; v_gene: TRBV6-7; abundance: NA; len: 12
CDR3nt: TGTGCCAGCAGCCCAAGGGGCTCCGGGGACACCCGCACAGATACGCAGTATTTT; CDR3aa: CASSPRGSGDTRTDTQYF; j_gene: TRBJ2-3; d_gene: NA; v_gene: TRBV7-8; abundance: NA; len: 18
CDR3nt: TGTGCCAGCAGCGTGAGAGCGGGGGGACGCACAGATACGCAGTATTTT; CDR3aa: CASSVRAGGRTDTQYF; j_gene: TRBJ2-3; d_gene: TRBD2; v_gene: TRBV7-2; abundance: NA; len: 16
CDR3nt: TGTGCCAGTAGTGACCGGGGACAGGGCTTTGTAGATGAGCAGTTCTTC; CDR3aa: CASSDRGQGFVDEQFF; j_gene: TRBJ2-1; d_gene: TRBD1; v_gene: TRBV19; abundance: NA; len: 16
CDR3nt: TGTGCCAGCCGGGGGTGGGGATCCACCGCGGAGCAGTACTTC; CDR3aa: CASRGWGSTAEQYF; j_gene: TRBJ2-7; d_gene: NA; v_gene: TRBV27; abundance: NA; len: 14
CDR3nt: TGTGCCAGCAGCCCGGCAGGGGGCAGTGAGACCCAGTACTTC; CDR3aa: CASSPAGGSETQYF; j_gene: TRBJ2-5; d_gene: TRBD1; v_gene: TRBV9; abundance: NA; len: 14
CDR3nt: TGTGCCAGCAGCCTAGATGGACAGGCTGGAAACACCATATATTTT; CDR3aa: CASSLDGQAGNTIYF; j_gene: TRBJ1-3; d_gene: TRBD1; v_gene: TRBV7-3; abundance: NA; len: 15
CDR3nt: TGTGCCAGCAGTGATTTCGGGACTAGGCAGGGTGAGCAGTTCTTC; CDR3aa: CASSDFGTRQGEQFF; j_gene: TRBJ2-1; d_gene: TRBD2; v_gene: TRBV2; abundance: NA; len: 15
CDR3nt: TGCAGCGTTGAAGAAAGGGCGGGTACCACTGAAGCTTTCTTT; CDR3aa: CSVEERAGTTEAFF; j_gene: TRBJ1-1; d_gene: NA; v_gene: TRBV29-1; abundance: NA; len: 14
CDR3nt: TGTGCCAGTAAGGGACAGGGGAACACTGAAGCTTTCTTT; CDR3aa: CASKGQGNTEAFF; j_gene: TRBJ1-1; d_gene: TRBD1; v_gene: TRBV19; abundance: NA; len: 13
CDR3nt: TGCGCCAGCAGCTTGTCCCACGGGGAGGGTGGCTACACCTTC; CDR3aa: CASSLSHGEGGYTF; j_gene: TRBJ1-2; d_gene: NA; v_gene: TRBV5-1; abundance: NA; len: 14
CDR3nt: TGTGCCAGCAGCTGGACTAGCGGGGGACCCACGTATACGCAGTATTTT; CDR3aa: CASSWTSGGPTYTQYF; j_gene: TRBJ2-3; d_gene: TRBD2; v_gene: TRBV28; abundance: many; len: 16
CDR3nt: TGTGCCAGCTCACCACAGCAGGGTCGAGAAGCTTTCTTT; CDR3aa: CASSPQQGREAFF; j_gene: TRBJ1-1; d_gene: NA; v_gene: TRBV18; abundance: NA; len: 13
CDR3nt: TGCGCCAGCAGCCTAGACACCGGGACATCGTATTCACCCCTCCACTTT; CDR3aa: CASSLDTGTSYSPLHF; j_gene: TRBJ1-6; d_gene: NA; v_gene: TRBV5-1; abundance: NA; len: 16
CDR3nt: TGTGCCAGTAGTATAGTGGCCCTAGCGGGGGGAAAAAAGTCCTACGAGCAGTACTTC; CDR3aa: CASSIVALAGGKKSYEQYF; j_gene: TRBJ2-7; d_gene: TRBD2; v_gene: TRBV19; abundance: few; len: 19
CDR3nt: TGTGCCAGCAGCTTGGGGGGTAGCGGCCGCACAGATACGCAGTATTTT; CDR3aa: CASSLGGSGRTDTQYF; j_gene: TRBJ2-3; d_gene: NA; v_gene: TRBV5-5; abundance: once; len: 16
CDR3nt: TGTGCCAGCAGCCGCCGGGACAGCTATGGCTACACCTTC; CDR3aa: CASSRRDSYGYTF; j_gene: TRBJ1-2; d_gene: TRBD1; v_gene: TRBV6-2/TRBV6-3; abundance: NA; len: 13
CDR3nt: TGTGCCAGTAGTAGCGGGACGAAACAAGAGACCCAGTACTTC; CDR3aa: CASSSGTKQETQYF; j_gene: TRBJ2-5; d_gene: NA; v_gene: TRBV19; abundance: few; len: 14
CDR3nt: TGCGCCAGCAGTCGGATGACAGGGACCAGGGACTATGGCTACACCTTC; CDR3aa: CASSRMTGTRDYGYTF; j_gene: TRBJ1-2; d_gene: TRBD1; v_gene: TRBV23-1; abundance: NA; len: 16
CDR3nt: TGTGCCAGCAGCCCCCAAGGACTAGAGGAACACAATGAGCAGTTCTTC; CDR3aa: CASSPQGLEEHNEQFF; j_gene: TRBJ2-1; d_gene: TRBD2; v_gene: TRBV4-2; abundance: NA; len: 16
CDR3nt: TGTGCCAGCAGTTTTGGCGGGGGGTCAGCCACCGGGGAGCTGTTTTTT; CDR3aa: CASSFGGGSATGELFF; j_gene: TRBJ2-2; d_gene: TRBD2; v_gene: TRBV28; abundance: NA; len: 16
CDR3nt: TGTGCCAGCCGTGACCTACAGGGTGGAAATGAGCAGTTCTTC; CDR3aa: CASRDLQGGNEQFF; j_gene: TRBJ2-1; d_gene: NA; v_gene: TRBV6-1; abundance: NA; len: 14
CDR3nt: TGTGCCTGGAGTGTAGGTGACGGGGGGGTGGGACCAGATACGCAGTATTTT; CDR3aa: CAWSVGDGGVGPDTQYF; j_gene: TRBJ2-3; d_gene: TRBD2; v_gene: TRBV30; abundance: NA; len: 17
CDR3nt: TGTGCCAGCACCGGGAGCGGGGGAGTTGATACGCAGTATTTT; CDR3aa: CASTGSGGVDTQYF; j_gene: TRBJ2-3; d_gene: TRBD2; v_gene: TRBV6-5; abundance: NA; len: 14
CDR3nt: TGTGCCACCAGTGACCCTAGCGGGGGGATAGATACGCAGTATTTT; CDR3aa: CATSDPSGGIDTQYF; j_gene: TRBJ2-3; d_gene: TRBD2; v_gene: TRBV24-1; abundance: NA; len: 15
CDR3nt: TGTGCCAGCAGCTTAATGCGAGACAACTACGAGCAGTACTTC; CDR3aa: CASSLMRDNYEQYF; j_gene: TRBJ2-7; d_gene: NA; v_gene: TRBV13; abundance: NA; len: 14
CDR3nt: TGTGCCAGCAGCCATGTAAGAGAGAGGGACAGGTCGGGCGCGGAGCTGTTTTTT; CDR3aa: CASSHVRERDRSGAELFF; j_gene: TRBJ2-2; d_gene: TRBD1; v_gene: TRBV11-3; abundance: NA; len: 18